Shown below are 17 T cell receptor beta chains from a single sample sequenced in a study of OX40 agonist ivuxolimab in advanced cancers. Method: immunoSEQ multiplex PCR; TCRdb's copy keeps in-frame clones and lacks some. Among under 90,000 clones listed, 90% were seen once. The material was CD4+ or CD8+ T cells sorted from blood, obtained in a trial of the OX40 agonist ivuxolimab. The origin of the receptors is an adult with an advanced solid tumor such as melanoma, head and neck, liver or kidney cancer.

The genes are TRBV5-4 and TRBJ2-3, with TRBD1 identical over 8 bases. The junction had 2 bases not matched to a gene; V was cut back by 1 base and J by 1 base. This CDR3 has 15 amino acids. Germline loops: CDR1 SGHNT, CDR2 YYREEE (reference sequence). CDR3 sequence (DNA): TGTGCCAGCAGCTTGCAGGGGGCAGGCACAGATACGCAGTATTTT. Translated: CASSLQGAGTDTQYF.

J is TRBJ1-1 and V is TRBV5-1; D call uncertain. This CDR3 has 14 residues. Trimming left V 5 bases short and J 1 base short, with 12 bases between. In germline, CDR1 is SGHRS, CDR2 YFSETQ. The DNA of the CDR3 is TGCGCCAGCAGGGATTTGCCGGGGAACACTGAAGCTTTCTTT. It is translated as CASRDLPGNTEAFF.

The chain couples TRBV2 to TRBJ2-7, with D possibly being TRBD2 (7 bases). V dropped 7 bases and J dropped 5 bases, with 18 bases sitting between them. CDR1 is SNHLY and CDR2 is FYNNEI in the germline V gene. The CDR3 consists of 14 residues. In DNA form, the CDR3 reads TGTGCCAGCACTACCGGGGGGCCGGGAAACGAGCAGTACTTC. Residues: CASTTGGPGNEQYF.

The sample holds one count of this clone. The V gene is TRBV7-9, the J gene TRBJ2-2; D tentatively fits TRBD1 or TRBD2 (5 bases each). CDR3 length equals 14 residues. Germline V gene sequence: CDR1 SEHNR, CDR2 FQNEAQ (reference sequence). V gave up 7 bases and J gave up 8 bases, with 17 bases separating them. As DNA, the CDR3 is TGTGCCAGCATCCTCGGGACCATGGGAGGGGAGCTGTTTTTT. Translation gives CASILGTMGGELFF.

The chain links TRBV29-1 to TRBJ2-2, with 14 bases fitting TRBD2. The CDR3 contains 17 residues. The germline V gene has CDR1 SQVTM and CDR2 ANQGSEA. J gave up 5 bases and V 4 bases, and 9 bases lay outside the gene matches. The CDR3 is CSVGTSGRTGGTGELFF. The CDR3 region has the DNA TGCAGCGTTGGGACTAGCGGGAGGACGGGGGGGACCGGGGAGCTGTTTTTT.

The chain has TRBV19 and TRBJ2-2; D perhaps matches TRBD2 (5 bases). Trimming pared 5 bases from V and 4 bases from J, leaving 11 bases between. The CDR3 is 14 amino acids. Germline V gene lookup returns CDR1 LNHDA and CDR2 SQIVND (reference sequence). In DNA form, the CDR3 reads TGTGCCAGTAGTCTAAGGCTAGCCACCGGGGAGCTGTTTTTT. Amino acid sequence: CASSLRLATGELFF.

The chain employs TRBV12-5 and TRBJ2-1; 9 nucleotides align to TRBD2. After removal of 1 base from V and 4 bases from J, the junction contained 8 bases not matched to a gene. Germline V CDR1 and CDR2: LGHNT, FRNRAP. This CDR3 spans 17 amino acids. CDR3: CASGLGQAGGGYNEQFF. The CDR3 bases are TGTGCTAGTGGTTTGGGTCAAGCGGGGGGCGGGTACAATGAGCAGTTCTTC.

The chain couples TRBV5-1 to TRBJ2-3; D not certain. Germline CDR1 and CDR2: SGHRS and YFSETQ. The CDR3 sequence is 16 residues long. V was trimmed by 7 bases and J by 4 bases, leaving 22 bases between them. The CDR3 protein is CASHPAPGNGADTQYF. Here the CDR3 DNA reads TGCGCCAGCCACCCTGCGCCGGGTAACGGCGCAGATACGCAGTATTTT.

V is TRBV4-2 and J is TRBJ2-7; 9 nucleotides agree with TRBD2. The length of the CDR3 is 14 residues. The germline V gene encodes CDR1 LGHNA and CDR2 YNFKEQ. The J segment lost 3 bases and the V segment lost 3 bases, leaving 3 bases of the junction unmatched. The CDR3 loop reads CASSQAGGDYEQYF. CDR3 DNA sequence: TGTGCCAGCAGCCAGGCGGGAGGGGACTACGAGCAGTACTTC.

The chain uses TRBV27 and TRBJ1-2; D is unresolved. From germline, CDR1 is MNHEY and CDR2 SMNVEV (reference sequence). V lost 5 bases, J lost 0 bases, and 10 bases lay in between. The CDR3 has 14 amino acids. The CDR3, as DNA: TGTGCCAGCAGTCCCGATTGGTCTAACTATGGCTACACCTTC. This codes for CASSPDWSNYGYTF.

The J gene is TRBJ2-2, the V gene TRBV6-4; D remains ambiguous. The CDR3 is 13 residues long. Per germline, CDR1 MRHNA and CDR2 SNTAGT. V shed 6 bases and J shed 4 bases, with 9 bases lying between them. The CDR3 sequence: CASRETLTGELFF. CDR3 nucleotides: TGTGCCAGCAGAGAGACTCTCACCGGGGAGCTGTTTTTT.

This chain joins TRBV6-5 and TRBJ2-7; D is possibly TRBD1 (7 bases). Trimming shortened V by 7 bases and J by 0 bases, and 13 bases separated the two germline ends. The CDR3 is 14 amino acids. Germline loops: CDR1 MNHEY, CDR2 SVGAGI. For the CDR3, the DNA is TGTGCCAGCAACTCAGGGGGGAGCTCCTACGAGCAGTACTTC. This gives the protein CASNSGGSSYEQYF.

This CDR3 is CASSLAGDSTDTQYF. The CDR3 coding sequence is TGTGCCAGCAGTTTAGCGGGGGATAGCACAGATACGCAGTATTTT. The genes are TRBV6-6 and TRBJ2-3; 9 nucleotides match TRBD2. CDR1 and CDR2 from the germline V gene are MNHNY and SVGAGI (reference sequence). The length of the CDR3 is 15 residues. V was clipped by 4 bases and J by 0 bases; unmatched bases: 2.

The V and J genes are TRBV9 and TRBJ2-2; 9 bases agree with TRBD2. V lost 3 bases and J lost 5; bases outside the gene matches: 8. This CDR3 comprises 16 residues. Germline loops: CDR1 SGDLS, CDR2 YYNGEE. The CDR3 loop is CASSAPASGGTGELFF. Written as DNA, the CDR3 is TGTGCCAGCAGCGCCCCCGCCAGCGGGGGGACCGGGGAGCTGTTTTTT. Using reference TRBV9 and TRBJ2-2 for the parts outside the CDR3, the full variable domain is DSGVTQTPKHLITATGQRVTLRCSPRSGDLSVYWYQQSLDQGLQFLIQYYNGEERAKGNILERFSAQQFPDLHSELNLSSLELGDSALYFCASSAPASGGTGELFFGEGSRLTVL.

The V call is TRBV5-6, the J call TRBJ2-3; no clear D. V gave up 2 bases and J gave up 6 bases, with 10 bases separating them. The germline V gene encodes CDR1 SGHDT and CDR2 YYEEEE. This CDR3 comprises 13 residues. CDR3: CASSFSGEDTQYF. The CDR3 DNA sequence: TGTGCCAGCAGCTTTTCAGGAGAGGATACGCAGTATTTT.

The chain joins TRBV28 to TRBJ2-7, with TRBD2 matching 8 bases. Germline CDR1 MDHEN, CDR2 SYDVKM. This CDR3 spans 14 amino acids. The junction had 9 bases not matched to a gene; V was cut back by 8 bases and J by 3 bases. As DNA, the CDR3 is TGTGCCAGCGGGTTGAGCGGGAGTATCTACGAGCAGTACTTC. Encoded protein: CASGLSGSIYEQYF.

The CDR3: CASSFGGNYGYTF. The CDR3 DNA reads TGTGCCAGCAGTTTTGGGGGGAACTATGGCTACACCTTC. The chain couples TRBV28 to TRBJ1-2; TRBD1 is a possible D gene (5 bases). CDR1 and CDR2 (germline): MDHEN, SYDVKM. Trimming took off 3 bases at V and 2 bases at J, with 7 bases between the two ends. The CDR3 contains 13 residues.